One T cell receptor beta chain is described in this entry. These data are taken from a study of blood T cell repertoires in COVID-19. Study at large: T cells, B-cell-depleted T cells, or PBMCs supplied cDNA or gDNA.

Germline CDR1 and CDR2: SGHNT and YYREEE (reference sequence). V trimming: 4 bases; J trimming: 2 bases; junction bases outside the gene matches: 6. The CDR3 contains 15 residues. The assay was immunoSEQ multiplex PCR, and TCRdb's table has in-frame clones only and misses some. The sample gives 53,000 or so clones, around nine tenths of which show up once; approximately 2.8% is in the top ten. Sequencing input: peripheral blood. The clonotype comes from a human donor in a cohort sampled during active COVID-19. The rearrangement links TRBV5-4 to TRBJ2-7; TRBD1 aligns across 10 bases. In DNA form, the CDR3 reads TGTGCCAGCAGCATTGCCGGGACAGGGGCCTACGAGCAGTACTTC. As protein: CASSIAGTGAYEQYF.